One sample yielded the 13 T cell receptor beta chains listed below, sequenced in a study of monozygotic twins with inflammatory bowel disease. TCRdb reprocessed the 5' RACE reads and keeps a single row for each CDR3 protein, giving no DNA. The data show some 150,000 distinct CDR3 sequences, and the top ten clones hold roughly 1.2%. The source material was blood. The receptors originated from a human donor with ulcerative colitis or Crohn's disease, or a healthy co-twin of an affected twin (not recorded which).

The J gene is TRBJ2-7, the V gene TRBV5-1; TCRdb gives TRBD1 as the D gene, but with no DNA this cannot be confirmed. The CDR3 extends over 16 amino acids. Germline CDR1 reads SGHRS; CDR2 reads YFSETQ. The CDR3 reads CASSLEGQRTSYEQYF.

This chain connects TRBV14 to TRBJ1-3. Germline V CDR1 and CDR2: SGHDN, FVKESK. The CDR3 covers 15 residues. CDR3 amino acids: CASSSRGGSGNTIYF.

J is TRBJ2-3 and V is TRBV29-1. Germline V lookup: CDR1 SQVTM, CDR2 ANQGSEA. The CDR3 loop spans 13 amino acids. CDR3: CSVSFGSTDTQYF.

The chain joins TRBV12-3 or TRBV12-4 to TRBJ1-6; TCRdb's D call of TRBD1 is untestable without DNA. This CDR3 has 12 amino acids. CDR3 region: CASRRSGSPLHF.

The CDR3 here is CASSLEAAATDTQYF. The rearrangement uses TRBV5-1 and TRBJ2-3; no DNA is available, so the TRBD2 call from TCRdb remains unchecked. This CDR3 comprises 15 residues. The V gene's germline CDR1 is SGHRS and CDR2 YFSETQ.

The chain couples TRBV11-3 to TRBJ2-7. The length of the CDR3 is 13 residues. Germline CDR1 is SGHNT and CDR2 is YENEEA. The CDR3 region is CASSFGVLYEQYF.

This rearrangement joins TRBV20-1 to TRBJ2-7; TCRdb proposes TRBD1, but this gene call is untestable without DNA. The CDR3 runs 17 residues. The germline V gene has CDR1 DFQATT and CDR2 SNEGSKA (reference sequence). CDR3 residues: CSARRPPSGPSSYEQYF.

The gene calls are TRBV27 and TRBJ2-3. This CDR3 has 14 amino acids. The germline CDR1 and CDR2 sequences are MNHEY and SMNVEV (reference sequence). The CDR3: CASSTRLSTDTQYF.

The rearrangement links TRBV7-9 to TRBJ1-5; TCRdb picks TRBD1, but there is no DNA to check that call. Germline lookup yields CDR1 SEHNR and CDR2 FQNEAQ (reference sequence). The CDR3 is made up of 14 amino acids. CDR3 protein: CASSLTTGNQPQHF.

The rearrangement joins TRBV6-1 to TRBJ2-5; TCRdb reports TRBD2, a call that lacks DNA to check it against. The CDR3 covers 13 residues. Germline CDR1 and CDR2: MNHNS and SASEGT. This CDR3 is CASSRTSVKTQYF.

The chain combines TRBV10-3 with TRBJ2-7; TCRdb reports TRBD1, a call that lacks DNA to check it against. Per the germline V gene, CDR1 is ENHRY and CDR2 is SYGVKD. This CDR3 is 14 amino acids long. CDR3 sequence reads: CAISVGTGNYEQYF.

This sequence joins TRBV20-1 and TRBJ1-6. From germline, CDR1 is DFQATT and CDR2 SNEGSKA (reference sequence). The CDR3 is made up of 14 amino acids. CDR3 region: CSARRGNYNSPLHF.

J is TRBJ1-1 and V is TRBV18. The germline V gene encodes CDR1 KGHSH and CDR2 LQKENI. The CDR3 extends over 16 amino acids. This CDR3 reads CASSPPLRNMNTEAFF.